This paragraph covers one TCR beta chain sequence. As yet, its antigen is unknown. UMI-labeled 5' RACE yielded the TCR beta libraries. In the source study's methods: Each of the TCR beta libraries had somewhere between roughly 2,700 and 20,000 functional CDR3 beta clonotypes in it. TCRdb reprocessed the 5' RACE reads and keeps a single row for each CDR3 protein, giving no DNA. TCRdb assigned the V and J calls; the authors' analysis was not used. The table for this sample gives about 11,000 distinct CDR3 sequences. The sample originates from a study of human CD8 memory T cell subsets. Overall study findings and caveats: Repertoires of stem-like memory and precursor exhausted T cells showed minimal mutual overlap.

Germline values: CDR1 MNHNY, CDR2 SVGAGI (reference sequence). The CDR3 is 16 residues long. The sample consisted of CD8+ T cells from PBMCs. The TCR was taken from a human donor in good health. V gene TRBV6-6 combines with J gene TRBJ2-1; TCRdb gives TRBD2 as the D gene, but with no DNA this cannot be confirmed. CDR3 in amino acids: CASSAAADLTYNEQFF.